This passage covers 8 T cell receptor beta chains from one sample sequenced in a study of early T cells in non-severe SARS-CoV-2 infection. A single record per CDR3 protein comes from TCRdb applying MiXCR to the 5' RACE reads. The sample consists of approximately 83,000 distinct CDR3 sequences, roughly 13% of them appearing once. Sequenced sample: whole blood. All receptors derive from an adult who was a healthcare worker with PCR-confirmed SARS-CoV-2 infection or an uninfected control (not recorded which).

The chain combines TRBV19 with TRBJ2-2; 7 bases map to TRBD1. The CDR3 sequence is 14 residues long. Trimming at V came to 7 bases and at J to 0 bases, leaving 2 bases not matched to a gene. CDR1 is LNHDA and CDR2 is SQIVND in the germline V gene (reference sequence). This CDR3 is CASTGTANTGELFF. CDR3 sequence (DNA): TGTGCCAGTACCGGGACAGCGAACACCGGGGAGCTGTTTTTT.

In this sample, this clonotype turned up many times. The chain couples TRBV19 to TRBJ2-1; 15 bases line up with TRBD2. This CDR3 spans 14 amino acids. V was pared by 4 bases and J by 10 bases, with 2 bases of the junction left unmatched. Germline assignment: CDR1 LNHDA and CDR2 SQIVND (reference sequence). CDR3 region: CASSRGLAGGEQFF. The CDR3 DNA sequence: TGTGCCAGTAGTAGGGGACTAGCGGGAGGAGAGCAGTTCTTC.

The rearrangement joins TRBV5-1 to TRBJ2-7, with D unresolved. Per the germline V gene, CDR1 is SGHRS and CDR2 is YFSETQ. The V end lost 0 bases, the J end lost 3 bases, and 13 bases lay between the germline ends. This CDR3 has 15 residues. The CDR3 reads CASSLAGGRIYEQYF. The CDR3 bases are TGCGCCAGCAGCTTGGCTGGTGGCAGGATCTACGAGCAGTACTTC.

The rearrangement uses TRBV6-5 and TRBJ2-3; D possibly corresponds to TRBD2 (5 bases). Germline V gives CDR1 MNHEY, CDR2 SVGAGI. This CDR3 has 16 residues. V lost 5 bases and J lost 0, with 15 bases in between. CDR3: CASSRLGAESTDTQYF. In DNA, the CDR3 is TGTGCCAGCAGTCGGCTGGGAGCGGAGAGCACAGATACGCAGTATTTT.

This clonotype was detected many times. The CDR3 DNA is TGTGCCAGCAGCCAAGGACAGGCCGGCGCGGATACGCAGTATTTT. Amino acid sequence: CASSQGQAGADTQYF. This rearrangement joins TRBV4-2 to TRBJ2-3, with D maybe TRBD1 (6 bases). Per germline, CDR1 LGHNA and CDR2 YNFKEQ. The CDR3 is 15 amino acids. The V end lost 1 base, the J end lost 6 bases, and 14 bases lay between the germline ends.

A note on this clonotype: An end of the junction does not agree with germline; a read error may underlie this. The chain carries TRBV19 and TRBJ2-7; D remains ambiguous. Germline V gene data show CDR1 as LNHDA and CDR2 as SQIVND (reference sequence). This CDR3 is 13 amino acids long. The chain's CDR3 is CASSMGELYEQYF. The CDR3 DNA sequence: TGTGCCAGTAGTATGGGCGAACTCTACGAACAGTACTTC.

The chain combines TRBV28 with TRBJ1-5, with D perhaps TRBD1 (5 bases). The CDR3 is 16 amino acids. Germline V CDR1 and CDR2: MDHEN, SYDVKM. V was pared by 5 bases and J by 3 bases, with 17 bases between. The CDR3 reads CASSPYGQGSNQPQHF. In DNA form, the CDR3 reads TGTGCCAGCAGTCCATACGGGCAGGGCTCCAATCAGCCCCAGCATTTT.

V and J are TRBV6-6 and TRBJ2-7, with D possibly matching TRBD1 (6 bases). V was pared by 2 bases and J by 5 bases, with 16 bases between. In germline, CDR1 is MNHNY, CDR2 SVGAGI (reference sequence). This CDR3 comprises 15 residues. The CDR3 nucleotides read TGTGCCAGCAGTTACAGGTGGGCAGGGGTCCACGAGCAGTACTTC. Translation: CASSYRWAGVHEQYF.